This entry features one T cell receptor beta chain sequence. This specimen belongs to a study of blood T cell repertoires in COVID-19. There are 14 residues in the CDR3. V was trimmed by 4 bases and J by 3 bases, leaving 10 bases between them. Germline V CDR1 and CDR2: LGHDT, YNNKEL (reference sequence). Libraries were prepared by immunoSEQ multiplex PCR; TCRdb keeps only in-frame clonotypes and omits some of them. Of 450,000 or so clones listed, about 90% are singletons. This sequence joins TRBV3-1 (or the pseudogene TRBV3-2) and TRBJ1-5; D unclear. The sample was peripheral blood. This sequence was found in a man between 18 and 29 years old with COVID-19, enrolled during active disease. CDR3 nucleotides: TGTGCCAGCAGCCCCCGACTTTACAATCAGCCCCAGCATTTT. Its protein product is CASSPRLYNQPQHF.